One T cell receptor beta chain is described in this entry. Its specificity is not known. The sample comes from a study of vaccination and CD4 T cells after COVID-19. Indicated treatment: 10-day PBMC culture with coronavirus spike peptide pools or control peptides (ViraFEST assay). PBMCs, plated at roughly 2 million per well, were grown in the presence of around 10 IU/ml IL-2 and roughly 9.6 ug/ml peptide pools. Germline lookup yields CDR1 DFQATT and CDR2 SNEGSKA (reference sequence). There are 14 residues in the CDR3. V dropped 2 bases and J dropped 8; count of bases not matched to a gene: 9. At the Johns Hopkins FTIC core, DNA taken from cultured CD4+ T cells was sequenced by way of the Oncomine TCR Beta short-read assay. TCRdb reanalysed the PCR reads using MiXCR and keeps one entry per CDR3 protein. The sample shows some 12,000 distinct CDR3 sequences, about 75% of them seen only once. Study findings and constraints: Convalescent patients had a median about 86% of reactive clones appearing only post-vaccination.

The J gene is TRBJ2-1, the V gene TRBV20-1; 7 positions agree with TRBD1. The sequence was collected from a human donor who had recovered from COVID-19. The material sequenced was CD4+ T cells from blood, cultured in vitro. CDR3 sequence: CSARTGTVDHEQFF. CDR3 sequence (DNA): TGCAGTGCTAGAACCGGGACAGTTGACCATGAGCAGTTCTTC.